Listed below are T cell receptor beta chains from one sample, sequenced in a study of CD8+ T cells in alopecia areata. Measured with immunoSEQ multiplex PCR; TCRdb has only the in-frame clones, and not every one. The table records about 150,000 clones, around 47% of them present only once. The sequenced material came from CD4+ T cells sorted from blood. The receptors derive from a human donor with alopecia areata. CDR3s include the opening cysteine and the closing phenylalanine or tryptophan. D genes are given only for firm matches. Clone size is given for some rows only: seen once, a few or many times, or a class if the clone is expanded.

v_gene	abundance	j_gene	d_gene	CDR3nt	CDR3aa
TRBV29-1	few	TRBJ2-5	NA	TGCAGCGTCGGGACGGACATCAAGGAGGCCCAGTACTTC	CSVGTDIKEAQYF
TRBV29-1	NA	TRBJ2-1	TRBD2	TGCAGCGTTGAAGGACTAGCGGTTTACAATGAGCAGTTCTTC	CSVEGLAVYNEQFF
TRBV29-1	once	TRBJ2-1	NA	TGCAGCGGTTCGACAGAACGAGTAAGGCAGTTCTTC	CSGSTERVRQFF
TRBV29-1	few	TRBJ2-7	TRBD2	TGCAGCGTTTCCAAGCGGGGGGGGTCCTACGAGCAGTACTTC	CSVSKRGGSYEQYF
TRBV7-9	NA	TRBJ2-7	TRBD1	TGTGCCAGCAGCTTAGTAGGGGACAGTTCCTACGAGCAGTACTTC	CASSLVGDSSYEQYF
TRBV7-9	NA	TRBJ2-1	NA	TGTGCCAGCAGCTCCAGGGGGGGAAGTTACAATGAGCAGTTCTTC	CASSSRGGSYNEQFF
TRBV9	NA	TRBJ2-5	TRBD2	TGTGCCAGCAGCGGGAGGACTAGCGTGGAGACCCAGTACTTC	CASSGRTSVETQYF
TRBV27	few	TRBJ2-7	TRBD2	TGTGCCAGCAGTCGACTAGCGGACTACGAGCAGTACTTC	CASSRLADYEQYF
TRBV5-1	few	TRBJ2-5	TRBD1	TGCGCCAGCAGCTTGGGCCCCGGGACAGGTGGAGAGACCCAGTACTTC	CASSLGPGTGGETQYF
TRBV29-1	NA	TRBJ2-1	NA	TGCAGCGCGAGGCTATTCGCGGGACAACCCTCCTACAATGAGCAGTTCTTC	CSARLFAGQPSYNEQFF
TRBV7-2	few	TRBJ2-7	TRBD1	TGTGCCAGCAGCTCGGGACAGGGGGTTGACGAGCAGTACTTC	CASSSGQGVDEQYF
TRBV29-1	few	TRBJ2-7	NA	TGCAGCGCCTCCCGGTCCACCTACGAGCAGTACTTC	CSASRSTYEQYF
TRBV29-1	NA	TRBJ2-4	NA	TGCAGCGTAACTACGACTAGGATGCACATTCAGTACTTC	CSVTTTRMHIQYF
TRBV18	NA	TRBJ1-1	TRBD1	TGTGCCAGCTCACCGTCAGGGGGTTGGACTGAAGCTTTCTTT	CASSPSGGWTEAFF
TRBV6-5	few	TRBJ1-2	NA	TGTGCCAGCAGTTACGGGTCCAGCTATGGCTACACCTTC	CASSYGSSYGYTF
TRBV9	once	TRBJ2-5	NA	TGTGCCAGCAGCGTAGCGGCAGGGTCAAAAGAGACCCAGTACTTC	CASSVAAGSKETQYF
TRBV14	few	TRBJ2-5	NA	TGTGCCAGCAGCAATAGCGGCAGCGAGACCCAGTACTTC	CASSNSGSETQYF
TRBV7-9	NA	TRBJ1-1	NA	TGTGCCAGCAGCAGCGACCCCGGACGGTCGAACACTGAAGCTTTCTTT	CASSSDPGRSNTEAFF
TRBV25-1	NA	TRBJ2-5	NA	TGTGCCAGCAGTCTCTCACGAGAGACCCAGTACTTC	CASSLSRETQYF
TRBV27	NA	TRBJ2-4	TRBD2	TGTGCCAGCAGTTTAGCGGGAGGCAAAAACATTCAGTACTTC	CASSLAGGKNIQYF
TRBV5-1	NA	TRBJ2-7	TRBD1	TGCGCCAGCAGCCAGAGCCCGGACAGGGGATACGAGCAGTACTTC	CASSQSPDRGYEQYF
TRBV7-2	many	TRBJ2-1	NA	TGTGCCAGCAGCTTAGCGGCAGGGGTTTTCGATGAGCAGTTCTTC	CASSLAAGVFDEQFF
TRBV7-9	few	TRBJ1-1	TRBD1	TGTGCCAGCAGCGACAGGGACACTGAAGCTTTCTTT	CASSDRDTEAFF
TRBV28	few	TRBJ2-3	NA	TGTGCCAGCAGTCCGGATACAGATACGCAGTATTTT	CASSPDTDTQYF
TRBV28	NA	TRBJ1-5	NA	TGTGCCAGCAAAGGGGCCCCGGCGTATAGCAATCAGCCCCAGCATTTT	CASKGAPAYSNQPQHF
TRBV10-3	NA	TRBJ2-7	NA	TGTGCCATCAGTGATATCGATTACGAGCAGTACTTC	CAISDIDYEQYF
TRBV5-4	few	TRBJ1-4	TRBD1	TGTGCCAGCAGCTCGAACAGGGGGCTGGACGAAAAACCGTTTTTT	CASSSNRGLDEKPFF
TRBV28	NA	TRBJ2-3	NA	TGTGCCAGCAGTCTTAGAGATACGCAGTATTTT	CASSLRDTQYF
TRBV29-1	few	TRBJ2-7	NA	TGCAGCGTTATGCCCCCGGGGGTCTACGAGCAGTACTTC	CSVMPPGVYEQYF
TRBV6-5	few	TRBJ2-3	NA	TGTGCCAGCAGTGTCTCGGGATCCCCAGATACGCAGTATTTT	CASSVSGSPDTQYF
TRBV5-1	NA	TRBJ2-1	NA	TGCGCCAGCAGTTCAGGGGCCAGGGCCGACAATGAGCAGTTCTTC	CASSSGARADNEQFF
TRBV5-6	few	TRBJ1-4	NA	TGTGCCAGCAGCCAAGACGGAGGGGCTAATGAAAAACTGTTTTTT	CASSQDGGANEKLFF
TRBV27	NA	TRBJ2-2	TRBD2	TGTGCCAGCAGTCTGAGCCGCGGGACTAGTAACACCGGGGAGCTGTTTTTT	CASSLSRGTSNTGELFF
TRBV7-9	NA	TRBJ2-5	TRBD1	TGTGCCAGCAGCCCCGGGACAGGGGTCGAGACCCAGTACTTC	CASSPGTGVETQYF
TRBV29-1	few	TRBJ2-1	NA	TGCAGCGTTGTGCCAGGTCTCGGTGAGCAGTTCTTC	CSVVPGLGEQFF
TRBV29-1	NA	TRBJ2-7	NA	TGCAGCGGTAGGACCGGTGTTCGCGAGCAGTACTTC	CSGRTGVREQYF
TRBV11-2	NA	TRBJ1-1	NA	TGTGCCAGCAGCTTAGATCGGGACACTGAAGCTTTCTTT	CASSLDRDTEAFF
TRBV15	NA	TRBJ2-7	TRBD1	TGTGCCACCAGCATCGACAGGGCCTACGAGCAGTACTTC	CATSIDRAYEQYF
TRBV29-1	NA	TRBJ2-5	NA	TGCAGCGTTGAGGGGGGCTCACGGACCCAGTACTTC	CSVEGGSRTQYF
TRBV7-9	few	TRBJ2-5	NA	TGTGCCAGCAGGAGGCACATACAAGAGACCCAGTACTTC	CASRRHIQETQYF
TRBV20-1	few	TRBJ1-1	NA	TGCAGTGCTAGAGATCGCCGTGGACAGCACTTT	CSARDRRGQHF
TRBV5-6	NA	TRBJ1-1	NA	TGTGCCAGCAGCTTGGATGGGACTACTGAAGCTTTCTTT	CASSLDGTTEAFF
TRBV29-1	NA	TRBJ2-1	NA	TGCAGCGTTGATGTGTTGCGGGGAAGCTCCTACAATGAGCAGTTCTTC	CSVDVLRGSSYNEQFF
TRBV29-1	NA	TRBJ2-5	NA	TGCAGCGTTGACGGTTCGGGAGCGGAGACCCAGTACTTC	CSVDGSGAETQYF
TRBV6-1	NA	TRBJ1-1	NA	TGTGCCAGCGAATTGTCGCAAAACACTGAAGCTTTCTTT	CASELSQNTEAFF
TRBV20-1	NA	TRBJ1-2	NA	TGCAGTGCGTGGGGAGGCGGCTACACCTTC	CSAWGGGYTF
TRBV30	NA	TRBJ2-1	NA	TGTGCCTGGAGTCTAACCCTCCGCGAAGAGCAGTTCTTC	CAWSLTLREEQFF
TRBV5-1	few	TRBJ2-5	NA	TGCGCCAGCAGCTTGGGGACATATGTCGCAAAAGAGACCCAGTACTTC	CASSLGTYVAKETQYF
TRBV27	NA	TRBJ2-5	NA	TGTGCCAGCAGTTTGGGGGGCCGGTGGGAGACCCAGTACTTC	CASSLGGRWETQYF
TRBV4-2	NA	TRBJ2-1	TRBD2	TGTGCCAGCAGCGCCACTAGCGGGAGCATCTCCTACAATGAGCAGTTCTTC	CASSATSGSISYNEQFF
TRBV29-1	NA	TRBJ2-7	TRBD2	TGCAGCGTCGTTGGGACTAGCGGGAAGAACGAGCAGTACTTC	CSVVGTSGKNEQYF
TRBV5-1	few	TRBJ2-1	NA	TGCGCCAGCAGCATCCCTTCGGCGGGGTCCTACAATGAGCAGTTCTTC	CASSIPSAGSYNEQFF
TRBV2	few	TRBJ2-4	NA	TGTGCCAGTGCGGAGCGGTCTGAAAACATTCAGTACTTC	CASAERSENIQYF
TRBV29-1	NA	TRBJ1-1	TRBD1	TGCAGCGTTGACCGGACAGGGGGAGACACTGAAGCTTTCTTT	CSVDRTGGDTEAFF
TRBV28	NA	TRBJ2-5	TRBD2	TGTGCCAGCAGTTTTGGAGCGGGAGTGGCAGAGACCCAGTACTTC	CASSFGAGVAETQYF